This TCR beta chain was found in a study of esophageal squamous cell carcinoma under preoperative chemotherapy. Study-wide results and limits: Peripheral T cells showed a significant TCR diversity increase after chemotherapy, unlike tumor-infiltrating lymphocytes. Peripheral T cells migrating into the tumor appeared to partly supply post-treatment tumor-infiltrating lymphocytes. After paclitaxel-nedaplatin, abundant clones were more likely to contract than amplify.

Time point noted: before preoperative PTX-NDP chemotherapy. There are many counts of this clonotype. What it binds is unknown. One entry per CDR3 protein, called by TCRdb with MiXCR from the PCR reads. The table includes tens of thousands of distinct CDR3 sequences, roughly 50% detected once. The receptor comes from a human donor with esophageal squamous cell carcinoma. The donor label of this sample is uncertain. This specimen was acquired from a patient given preoperative chemotherapy.

In DNA, the CDR3 is TGTGCCAGCAGCTTAGAGGGGGGGGACATCTACGAGCAGTACTTC. Residues: CASSLEGGDIYEQYF. The chain employs TRBV7-6 and TRBJ2-7, with a weak D call TRBD2 (7 bases). V dropped 1 base and J dropped 3 bases, with 13 bases sitting between them. CDR1 is SGHVS and CDR2 is FNYEAQ in the germline V gene. There are 15 residues in the CDR3.